This T cell receptor beta chain was sequenced in a study of blood T cell repertoires in COVID-19 (dated by TCRdb to the early 2020s). Regarding the research as a whole: Samples from collaborators originated in the United States, Italy and Spain and spanned both the acute and convalescent phases of COVID-19. Deeply sampled blood TCRbeta repertoires from subjects exposed to, actively infected with, or recovered from COVID-19 were included in the dataset. The material from the prospective study consisted of cDNA or gDNA derived from T cells, B-cell-depleted T cells, or PBMCs. A de-identified subject ID, COVID-19 status, age in years and sex were almost always included in the sample metadata. Samples came from the ongoing ImmuneRACE study (first 160 participants) plus 1,254 subjects from 6 global collaborators. Where available, HLA class I and class II types were obtained from metadata supplied by the sample provider rather than from assay-based typing. The repertoires were released in a freely available public database intended as a resource for research on the immune response to SARS-CoV-2. Overall results and qualifications from the work: The amount of clinical and demographic metadata varied by source and participant and was provided uncurated.

TCRbeta CDR3 regions were amplified from genomic DNA using the immunoSEQ Assay, a bias-controlled multiplex PCR. As for the original processing: Nucleated cell counts per sample were estimated from amplification of reference gene primers within the assay. To quantify the absolute abundance of each unique TCRbeta CDR3 rearrangement, sequence reads were collapsed and filtered. Productive Simpson clonality was computed per sample as the square root of Simpson's diversity index over productive rearrangements. In TCRdb, the immuneACCESS table is reduced to in-frame sequences with V and J assigned. These tables do not hold every clone; where another copy was compared, an unresolved V gene accounts for under half, and the others remain unexplained. V, J and clone size are those of that table, while D and trimming were read from the DNA. Here the sample has a few hundred thousand clones; roughly 89% occur a single time. 0.94% of the sample rests with the top ten.

Samples from volunteer blood donors who had recovered from COVID-19 were contributed by a second Seattle source. Each collaborating institution followed its own protocols to collect whole blood in K2EDTA tubes. For TCRbeta analysis, collaborator samples were shipped as frozen whole blood, as isolated PBMCs, or as DNA extracted from either sample type. In regard to this clone: Its recognized antigen is unknown. No much larger clonotype is one base removed from it; base qualities were not supplied.

Clipping removes 5 bases from V and 6 bases from J, with 15 as the unmatched junction base count. The germline V gene encodes CDR1 LNHNV and CDR2 YYDKDF (reference sequence). The CDR3, from cysteine to phenylalanine, totals 16 residues. Of all the DNA, just the CDR3 is kept, 48 bases in frame from base 1. The chain is assembled from TRBV15 and TRBJ2-7, with 8 middle bases fitting TRBD1. Source material: peripheral blood. This TCR was recovered from a middle-aged woman who had recovered from COVID-19. The bases read TGTGCCACCAGCGGAGGGACAGGCTGGGGATCATCCGAGCAGTACTTC. Translated, this is CATSGGTGWGSSEQYF.